The 19 T cell receptor beta chains presented below share a single source sample, sequenced in a study of blood T cell repertoires in COVID-19. TCRdb's table, derived via immunoSEQ multiplex PCR, lists solely in-frame clones and lacks some. The data show some 160,000 clones, with approximately 91% seen just once and roughly 5.3% held by the top ten. Source material: peripheral blood. Receptors were obtained from a man between 18 and 29 years old with COVID-19, enrolled during active disease.

This rearrangement joins TRBV4-3 to TRBJ2-2; TRBD1 matches at 11 bases. This CDR3 has 15 residues. V trimming: 6 bases; J trimming: 7 bases; junction bases outside the gene matches: 7. Germline CDR1 LGHNA, CDR2 YSLEER. For the CDR3, the DNA is TGCGCCAGCAGACCGGACAGGGGGCGTATCGGGGAGCTGTTTTTT. It is translated as CASRPDRGRIGELFF.

This rearrangement joins TRBV21-1 to TRBJ2-3; TRBD2 reflects the table's D call only, with no check against the DNA. TRBV21-1 is a pseudogene. CDR3 length equals 17 residues. This chain's CDR3 is CASSHKTSGRALDTQYF. CDR3 bases: TGTGCCAGCAGCCATAAAACTAGCGGGAGGGCTCTAGATACGCAGTATTTT.

This rearrangement joins TRBV7-9 to TRBJ1-3; D gene uncertain. CDR3 size: 12 residues. Germline V gives CDR1 SEHNR, CDR2 FQNEAQ (reference sequence). With 5 bases removed from V and 4 bases from J, the gap between germline ends came to 6 bases. Here the CDR3 DNA reads TGTGCCAGCAGCCAGGCGGGAAACACCATATATTTT. It encodes CASSQAGNTIYF.

This sequence joins TRBV28 and TRBJ1-2; 8 bases align to TRBD1. With 2 bases clipped from V and 8 bases from J, the junction kept 4 bases outside the gene matches. The CDR3 totals 13 residues. CDR1 is MDHEN, CDR2 SYDVKM, per germline. CDR3 loop: CASSLGTGRGYTF. CDR3 bases: TGTGCCAGCAGTTTAGGGACAGGACGGGGCTACACCTTC.

This chain uses TRBV5-5 with TRBJ2-3, with D possibly being TRBD2 (5 bases). The germline V gene encodes CDR1 SGHKS and CDR2 YYEKEE (reference sequence). The length of the CDR3 is 17 residues. Trimming removed 2 bases at V and 1 base at J, with 17 bases between. The CDR3: CASSLHPVLEGTDTQYF. DNA of the CDR3: TGTGCCAGCAGCTTACATCCCGTGTTGGAGGGCACAGATACGCAGTATTTT.

The genes are TRBV7-2 and TRBJ2-7; 8 nucleotides align to TRBD2. The trim removed 5 bases at V and 3 bases at J, leaving 12 bases unmatched. The CDR3 spans 16 residues. CDR1 SGHTA and CDR2 FQGNSA come from the germline V gene. CDR3 bases: TGTGCCAGCAGCCCGCCCCGAGCGGGAGCGAACTACGAGCAGTACTTC. Encoded protein: CASSPPRAGANYEQYF.

This clone was counted once. This chain links TRBV18 with TRBJ1-2; TRBD1 matches 7 bases. Germline lookup yields CDR1 KGHSH and CDR2 LQKENI. This CDR3 is 16 amino acids long. V shed 0 bases, J shed 0 bases, and the junction held 4 bases outside the gene matches. DNA of the CDR3: TGTGCCAGCTCACCACCGTGGCAGGGGGCTAACTATGGCTACACCTTC. Translating it yields CASSPPWQGANYGYTF.

A single count supports this clone. The J gene is TRBJ2-1, the V gene TRBV4-3, with D possibly being TRBD2 (6 bases). Germline CDR1 is LGHNA and CDR2 is YSLEER. The CDR3 is made up of 14 amino acids. The V end was cut by 3 bases, the J end by 8 bases, with 14 bases between. CDR3 residues: CASSHGRLAYEQFF. In DNA, the CDR3 is TGCGCCAGCAGCCATGGGAGGCTAGCATATGAGCAGTTCTTC.

Regarding this clone: Distinct nucleotide sequences in the sample also encode this CDR3. V and J are TRBV7-2 and TRBJ1-5; maybe TRBD1 (6 bases). CDR1 is SGHTA, CDR2 FQGNSA, per germline. Between the trimmed V and J ends, which lost 5 bases and 4 bases, there was a span of 9 bases. This CDR3 has 13 residues. The CDR3 DNA follows: TGTGCCAGCAGCCTACAGGGAAATCAGCCCCAGCATTTT. Translating it yields CASSLQGNQPQHF.

This sequence joins TRBV20-1 and TRBJ2-2; D possibly corresponds to TRBD2 (5 bases). The V and J ends lost 3 bases and 3 bases respectively, with 8 bases between them. The CDR3 loop spans 13 amino acids. CDR1 DFQATT and CDR2 SNEGSKA come from the germline V gene (reference sequence). Here the CDR3 reads CSASFGDTGELFF. The CDR3 DNA follows: TGCAGTGCTAGTTTCGGGGACACCGGGGAGCTGTTTTTT.

The V call is TRBV30, the J call TRBJ2-1; D gene unclear. The V and J ends lost 3 bases and 3 bases respectively, with 9 bases between them. Germline V gene lookup returns CDR1 GTSNPN and CDR2 SVGIG (reference sequence). CDR3 size: 13 residues. This CDR3 reads CAWSGDLYNEQFF. The CDR3, as DNA: TGTGCCTGGAGCGGAGACCTCTACAATGAGCAGTTCTTC.

This rearrangement joins TRBV6-5 to TRBJ2-1; D is unclear. Germline CDR1 is MNHEY and CDR2 is SVGAGI. The CDR3 covers 15 residues. V was pared by 6 bases and J by 1 base, with 13 bases between. CDR3 nucleotide sequence: TGTGCCAGCAGCCCCGGCGGTGGGTCCTACAATGAGCAGTTCTTC. This gives the protein CASSPGGGSYNEQFF.

The rearrangement joins TRBV4-2 to TRBJ2-7, with D perhaps TRBD1 (6 bases). Trimming took off 2 bases at V and 2 bases at J, with 16 bases between the two ends. The CDR3 contains 16 residues. Germline values: CDR1 LGHNA, CDR2 YNFKEQ. For the CDR3, the DNA is TGTGCCAGCAGCCAACGCGTGGCAGGGGCCGCCTACGAGCAGTACTTC. Protein sequence: CASSQRVAGAAYEQYF.

The chain combines TRBV28 with TRBJ2-7; 10 nucleotides agree with TRBD2. Germline trimming cut 3 bases from V and 6 bases from J; bases unmatched to any gene: 8. This CDR3 spans 15 amino acids. From germline, CDR1 is MDHEN and CDR2 SYDVKM. CDR3 loop: CASSLIASGSLEQYF. The CDR3, as DNA: TGTGCCAGCAGTTTGATCGCTAGCGGGAGCCTCGAGCAGTACTTC.

This sequence joins TRBV25-1 and TRBJ2-7, with D perhaps matching TRBD1 (5 bases). Trimming removed 4 bases at V and 3 bases at J, with 25 bases between. Looked up from germline, CDR1 is MGHDK and CDR2 is SYGVNS. The CDR3 totals 18 residues. Here the CDR3 reads CASSGGNTGHSFDYEQYF. In nucleotides, the CDR3 is TGTGCCAGCAGTGGTGGCAACACAGGACACTCCTTTGACTACGAGCAGTACTTC.

The gene calls are TRBV6-2 or TRBV6-3 and TRBJ2-3; 8 positions agree with TRBD2. J gave up 6 bases and V 2 bases, and 7 bases lay outside the gene matches. The germline V gene has CDR1 MNHEY and CDR2 SVGEGT. The CDR3 sequence is 15 residues long. CDR3 DNA: TGTGCCAGCAGTTACCTCTCTCGGGGGGGGGATACGCAGTATTTT. Protein: CASSYLSRGGDTQYF.

The rearrangement links TRBV3-1 (or the pseudogene TRBV3-2) to TRBJ2-7; the match to TRBD2 covers 10 bases. The CDR3 spans 16 residues. The germline V gene has CDR1 LGHDT and CDR2 YNNKEL (reference sequence). Trimming at V came to 4 bases and at J to 4 bases, leaving 10 bases not matched to a gene. CDR3 region: CASSLGTSGAVYEQYF. In DNA form, the CDR3 reads TGTGCCAGCAGCCTTGGTACTAGCGGGGCTGTTTACGAGCAGTACTTC.

The chain recombines TRBV5-5 with TRBJ2-1, with no clear D. Germline CDR1 and CDR2: SGHKS and YYEKEE (reference sequence). The CDR3 has 11 residues. The V gene lost 6 bases and the J gene lost 10 bases, with 11 bases spanning the gap. As DNA, the CDR3 is TGTGCCAGCACCACAGAGCTGGAGCAGTTCTTC. This gives the protein CASTTELEQFF.

The chain carries TRBV30 and TRBJ1-2, with D maybe TRBD1 (5 bases). The CDR3 contains 13 residues. CDR1 is GTSNPN and CDR2 is SVGIG in the germline V gene (reference sequence). The ends were cut back, 2 bases at V and 6 bases at J, with 13 bases in the middle. In DNA, the CDR3 is TGTGCCTGGAGTAAGGGGCTTTTGAATGGCTACACCTTC. Translating it yields CAWSKGLLNGYTF. Supplemented by reference TRBV30 and TRBJ1-2, the full variable domain reads SQTIHQWPATLVQPVGSPLSLECTVEGTSNPNLYWYRQAAGRGLQLLFYSVGIGQISSEVPQNLSASRPQDRQFILSSKKLLLSDSGFYLCAWSKGLLNGYTFGSGTRLTVV.